This TCR beta chain was sequenced for a study of T cell repertoires in cytomegalovirus infection. Looking at the study overall: A matching HLA type, together with CMV infection, was signaled by public TCR beta signatures.

Per the germline V gene, CDR1 is SNHLY and CDR2 is FYNNEI. V lost 9 bases and J lost 7, with 16 bases in between. CDR3 length equals 13 residues. Findings and limits, study-wide: Clonotypes of TCR beta that were HLA-C-restricted and CMV-specific dominated the ex vivo response. Accumulated public TCR beta family frequency recognized individuals carrying CMV together with the relevant HLA.

MiXCR, applied by TCRdb to the reads, yields one record per CDR3 protein. The sample gives about 230,000 distinct CDR3 sequences, approximately 7% of which show up once; less than 7.5% is in the top ten. This clonotype was seen at least ten times. Antigen: not known. This rearrangement joins TRBV2 to TRBJ1-5; D remains ambiguous. The sequenced sample was PBMCs. This TCR was sampled from a human donor in good health (CMV status not recorded). Some clones in this sample may be carry-over from other donors' samples. The CDR3 nucleotides read TGTGCCAGTCAGATTGGTGAAGGGCAGCCCCAGCATTTT. Amino acids: CASQIGEGQPQHF.